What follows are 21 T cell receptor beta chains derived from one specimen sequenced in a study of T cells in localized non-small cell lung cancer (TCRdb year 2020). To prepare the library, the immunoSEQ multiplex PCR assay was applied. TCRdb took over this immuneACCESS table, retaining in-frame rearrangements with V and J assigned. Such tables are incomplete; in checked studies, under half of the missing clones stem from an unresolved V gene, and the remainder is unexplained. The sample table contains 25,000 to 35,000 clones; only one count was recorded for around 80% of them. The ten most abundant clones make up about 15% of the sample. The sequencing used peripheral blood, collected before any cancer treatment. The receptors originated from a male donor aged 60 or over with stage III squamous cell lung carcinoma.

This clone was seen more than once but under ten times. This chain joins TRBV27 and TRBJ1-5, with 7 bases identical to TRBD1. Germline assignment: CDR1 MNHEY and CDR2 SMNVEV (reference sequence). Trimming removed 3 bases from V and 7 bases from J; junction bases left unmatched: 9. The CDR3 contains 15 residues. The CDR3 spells CASSFTTGWEQPQHF. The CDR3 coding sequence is TGTGCCAGCAGTTTTACGACAGGGTGGGAACAGCCCCAGCATTTT.

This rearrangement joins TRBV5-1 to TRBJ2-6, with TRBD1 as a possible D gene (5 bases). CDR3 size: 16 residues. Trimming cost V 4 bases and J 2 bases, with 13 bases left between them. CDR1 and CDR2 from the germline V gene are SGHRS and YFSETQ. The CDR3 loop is CASSTLQGTGANVLTF. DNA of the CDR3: TGCGCCAGCAGCACCCTCCAGGGAACTGGGGCCAACGTCCTGACTTTC.

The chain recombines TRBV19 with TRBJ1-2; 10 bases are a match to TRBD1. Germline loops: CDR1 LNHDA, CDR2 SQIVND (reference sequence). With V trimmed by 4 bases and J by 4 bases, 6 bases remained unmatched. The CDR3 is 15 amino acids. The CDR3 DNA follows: TGTGCCAGTAGTACCGGACAGGGGGATGGCTATGGCTACACCTTC. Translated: CASSTGQGDGYGYTF.

The CDR3 DNA reads as TGTGCCAGCAGACGCCTCCGGACAGAAGGCTACACCTTC. Translated, it gives CASRRLRTEGYTF. V and J are TRBV6-6 and TRBJ1-2, with a possible D match to TRBD1 (6 bases). Germline loops: CDR1 MNHNY, CDR2 SVGAGI (reference sequence). CDR3 length: 13 residues. Trimming removed 6 bases from V and 8 bases from J, with 16 bases in between.

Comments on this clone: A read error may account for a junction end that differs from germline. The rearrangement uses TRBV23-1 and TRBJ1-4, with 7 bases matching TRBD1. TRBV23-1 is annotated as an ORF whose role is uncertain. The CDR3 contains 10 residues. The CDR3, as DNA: TGCGCCAGCATTCAACAGGGGCAGACGTTT. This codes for CASIQQGQTF.

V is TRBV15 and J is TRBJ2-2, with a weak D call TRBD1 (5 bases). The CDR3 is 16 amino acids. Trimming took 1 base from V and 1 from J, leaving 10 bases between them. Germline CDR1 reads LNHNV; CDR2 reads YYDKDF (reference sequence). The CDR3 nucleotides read TGTGCCACCAGCAGAGGCAGGGTATTGAACACCGGGGAGCTGTTTTTT. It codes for CATSRGRVLNTGELFF.

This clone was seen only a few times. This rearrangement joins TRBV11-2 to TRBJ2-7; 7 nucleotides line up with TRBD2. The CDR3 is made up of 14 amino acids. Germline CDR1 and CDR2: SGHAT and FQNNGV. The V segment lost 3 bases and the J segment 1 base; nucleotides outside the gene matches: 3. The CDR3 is CASSFGGGSYEQYF. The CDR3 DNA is TGTGCCAGCAGCTTTGGCGGGGGTTCCTACGAGCAGTACTTC.

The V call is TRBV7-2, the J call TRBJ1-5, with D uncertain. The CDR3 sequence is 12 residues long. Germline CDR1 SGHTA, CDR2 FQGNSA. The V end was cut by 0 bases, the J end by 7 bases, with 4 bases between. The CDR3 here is CASSLAGQPQHF. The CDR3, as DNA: TGTGCCAGCAGCTTAGCGGGCCAGCCCCAGCATTTT.

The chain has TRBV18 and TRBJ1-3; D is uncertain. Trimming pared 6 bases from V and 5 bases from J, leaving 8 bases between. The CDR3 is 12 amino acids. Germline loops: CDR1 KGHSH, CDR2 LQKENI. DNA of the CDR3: TGTGCCAGCTCGCCGGACCGAAACACCATATATTTT. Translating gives CASSPDRNTIYF.

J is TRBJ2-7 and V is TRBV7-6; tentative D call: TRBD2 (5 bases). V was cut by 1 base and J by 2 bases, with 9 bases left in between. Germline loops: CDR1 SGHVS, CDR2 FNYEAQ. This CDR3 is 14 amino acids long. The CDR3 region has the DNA TGTGCCAGCAGCTTAGGAACTAGAGCCTACGAGCAGTACTTC. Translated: CASSLGTRAYEQYF. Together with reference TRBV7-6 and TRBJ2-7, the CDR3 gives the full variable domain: GAGVSQSPRYKVTKRGQDVALRCDPISGHVSLYWYRQALGQGPEFLTYFNYEAQQDKSGLPNDRFSAERPEGSISTLTIQRTEQRDSAMYRCASSLGTRAYEQYFGPGTRLTVT.

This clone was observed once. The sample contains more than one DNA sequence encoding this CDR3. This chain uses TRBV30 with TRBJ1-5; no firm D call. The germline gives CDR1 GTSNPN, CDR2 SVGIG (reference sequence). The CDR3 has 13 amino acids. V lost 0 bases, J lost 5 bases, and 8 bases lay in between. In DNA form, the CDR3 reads TGTGCCTGGAGTGTACAAGGTGATCAGCCCCAGCATTTT. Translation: CAWSVQGDQPQHF.

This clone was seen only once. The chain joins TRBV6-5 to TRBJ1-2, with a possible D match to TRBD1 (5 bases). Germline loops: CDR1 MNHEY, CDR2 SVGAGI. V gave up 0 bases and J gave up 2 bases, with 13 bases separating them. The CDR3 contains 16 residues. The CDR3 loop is CASSYSPGSANYGYTF. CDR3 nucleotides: TGTGCCAGCAGTTACTCTCCAGGGTCAGCGAACTATGGCTACACCTTC.

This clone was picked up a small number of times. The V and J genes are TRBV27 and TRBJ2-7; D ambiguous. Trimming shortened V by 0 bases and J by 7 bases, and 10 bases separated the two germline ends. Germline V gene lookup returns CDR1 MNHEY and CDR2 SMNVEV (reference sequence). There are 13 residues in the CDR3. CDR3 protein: CASSLSVAGEQYF. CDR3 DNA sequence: TGTGCCAGCAGTTTATCGGTGGCAGGAGAGCAGTACTTC.

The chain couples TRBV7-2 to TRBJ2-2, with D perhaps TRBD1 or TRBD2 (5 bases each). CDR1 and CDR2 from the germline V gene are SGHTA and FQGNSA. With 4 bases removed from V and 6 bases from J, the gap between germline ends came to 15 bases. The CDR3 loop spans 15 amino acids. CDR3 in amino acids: CASSSQGAGAGELFF. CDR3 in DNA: TGTGCCAGCAGCTCGCAGGGAGCCGGCGCCGGGGAGCTGTTTTTT.

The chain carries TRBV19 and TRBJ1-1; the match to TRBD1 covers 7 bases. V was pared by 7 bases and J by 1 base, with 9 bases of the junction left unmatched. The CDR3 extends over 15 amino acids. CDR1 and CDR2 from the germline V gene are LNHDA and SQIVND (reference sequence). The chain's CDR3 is CASIGQASRNTEAFF. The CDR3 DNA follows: TGTGCCAGTATTGGACAGGCATCGCGGAACACTGAAGCTTTCTTT.

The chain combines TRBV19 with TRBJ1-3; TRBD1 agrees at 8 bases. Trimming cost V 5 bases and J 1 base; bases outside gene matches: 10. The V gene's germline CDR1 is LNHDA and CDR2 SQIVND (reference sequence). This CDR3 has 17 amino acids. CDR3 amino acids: CASSSALGQGSGNTIYF. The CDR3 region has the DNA TGTGCCAGTAGTTCTGCTCTAGGACAGGGATCTGGAAACACCATATATTTT.

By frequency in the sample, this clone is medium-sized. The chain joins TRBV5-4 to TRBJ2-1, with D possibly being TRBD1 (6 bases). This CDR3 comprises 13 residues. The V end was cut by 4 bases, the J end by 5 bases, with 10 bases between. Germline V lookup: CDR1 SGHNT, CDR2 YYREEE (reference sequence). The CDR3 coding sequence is TGTGCCAGCAGCCCGGACAGAAACAATGAGCAGTTCTTC. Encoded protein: CASSPDRNNEQFF. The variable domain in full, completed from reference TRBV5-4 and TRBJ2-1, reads ETGVTQSPTHLIKTRGQQVTLRCSSQSGHNTVSWYQQALGQGPQFIFQYYREEENGRGNFPPRFSGLQFPNYSSELNVNALELDDSALYLCASSPDRNNEQFFGPGTRLTVL.

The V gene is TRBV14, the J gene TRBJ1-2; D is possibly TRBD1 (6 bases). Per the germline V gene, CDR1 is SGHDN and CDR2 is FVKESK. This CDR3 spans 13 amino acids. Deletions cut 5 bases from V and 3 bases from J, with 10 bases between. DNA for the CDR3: TGTGCCAGCAGCGACAGGTACGACTATGGCTACACCTTC. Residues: CASSDRYDYGYTF.

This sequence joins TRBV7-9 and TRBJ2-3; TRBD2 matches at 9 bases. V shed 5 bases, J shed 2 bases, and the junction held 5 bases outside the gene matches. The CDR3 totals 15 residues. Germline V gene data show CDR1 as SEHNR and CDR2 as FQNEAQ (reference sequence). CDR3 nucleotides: TGTGCCAGCAGCCCGACTAGCGGTCCCACAGATACGCAGTATTTT. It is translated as CASSPTSGPTDTQYF.

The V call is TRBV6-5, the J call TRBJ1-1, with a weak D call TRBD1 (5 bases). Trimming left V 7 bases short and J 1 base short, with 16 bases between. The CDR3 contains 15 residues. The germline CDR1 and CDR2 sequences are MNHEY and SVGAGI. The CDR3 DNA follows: TGTGCCAGCAAATACACAGGAGGACCGAACACTGAAGCTTTCTTT. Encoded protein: CASKYTGGPNTEAFF.

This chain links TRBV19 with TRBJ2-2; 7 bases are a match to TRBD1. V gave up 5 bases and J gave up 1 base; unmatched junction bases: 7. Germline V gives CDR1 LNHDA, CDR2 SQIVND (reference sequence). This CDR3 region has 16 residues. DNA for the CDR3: TGTGCCAGTAGTGATTTTGGACAGGAGAACACCGGGGAGCTGTTTTTT. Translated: CASSDFGQENTGELFF.